These T cell receptor beta chains were read from a single sample in a study of T cells in Graves' hyperthyroidism and ophthalmopathy. TCRdb recomputed calls from the multiplex PCR reads with MiXCR, one row per CDR3 protein. Of around 35,000 distinct CDR3 sequences detected, roughly half appear once; the ten largest clones hold under 20%. Sample: blood. The receptors were gathered from a man between 35 and 55 years old with Graves' ophthalmopathy. The CDR3 runs from the conserved cysteine through the conserved F or W. D genes are given only for firm matches. Rows give clone size only sometimes, using once, few, many, or a class for an expanded clone.

CDR3nt: TGTGCCATCAGTGAGTCGGGACAGGGAGATGGCTACACCTTC
CDR3aa: CAISESGQGDGYTF
d_gene: TRBD1
j_gene: TRBJ1-2
v_gene: TRBV10-3
abundance: .

CDR3nt: TGTGCCAGCAGGTCCACAGGGCGCGGGGAGCTGTTTTTT
CDR3aa: CASRSTGRGELFF
d_gene: .
j_gene: TRBJ2-2
v_gene: TRBV28
abundance: many

CDR3nt: TGTGCCAGCAGCCTCAGGAGGGGGGCTGGAAACACCATATATTTT
CDR3aa: CASSLRRGAGNTIYF
d_gene: .
j_gene: TRBJ1-3
v_gene: TRBV7-6
abundance: .

CDR3nt: TGTGCCAGCAGCTTAGGGTGGGGGCCTATGAACACTGAAGCTTTCTTT
CDR3aa: CASSLGWGPMNTEAFF
d_gene: .
j_gene: TRBJ1-1
v_gene: TRBV7-8
abundance: once

CDR3nt: TGTGCCAGCAGTTACTCGAGCTGG
CDR3aa: CASSYSSW
d_gene: .
j_gene: TRBJ2-7
v_gene: TRBV6-6
abundance: .

CDR3nt: TGTGCCAGCAGCTATACACGGACGGGTCCCTTTTCCTACGAGCAGTACTTC
CDR3aa: CASSYTRTGPFSYEQYF
d_gene: .
j_gene: TRBJ2-7
v_gene: TRBV7-9
abundance: many

CDR3nt: TGCAGCGTCCGCTACTCAGGGATTATGAACACTGAAGCTTTCTTT
CDR3aa: CSVRYSGIMNTEAFF
d_gene: .
j_gene: TRBJ1-1
v_gene: TRBV29-1
abundance: .

CDR3nt: TGTGCTAGTGGTTTGGGGCTAGAGACCCAGTACTTC
CDR3aa: CASGLGLETQYF
d_gene: .
j_gene: TRBJ2-5
v_gene: TRBV12-5
abundance: once

CDR3nt: TGCGCCAGCAGCCGGGGGAGTTTTTCTTCCTACGAGCAGTACTTC
CDR3aa: CASSRGSFSSYEQYF
d_gene: .
j_gene: TRBJ2-7
v_gene: TRBV5-1
abundance: many

CDR3nt: TGTGCCAGCAGCGCCGGGACGGATGGCTACACCTTC
CDR3aa: CASSAGTDGYTF
d_gene: .
j_gene: TRBJ1-2
v_gene: TRBV9
abundance: .

CDR3nt: TGTGCCAGCAGTTCGGGGGACAGGGGGAAGTATTTT
CDR3aa: CASSSGDRGKYF
d_gene: TRBD1
j_gene: TRBJ2-3
v_gene: TRBV6-1
abundance: .

CDR3nt: TGTGCCAGCAGCTTAGCGACAGGGGGCGAGCAGTACTTC
CDR3aa: CASSLATGGEQYF
d_gene: TRBD1
j_gene: TRBJ2-7
v_gene: TRBV7-9
abundance: .

CDR3nt: TGCGCCAGCAGCGCCACAGGGGCCGATGGCTACACCTTC
CDR3aa: CASSATGADGYTF
d_gene: TRBD1
j_gene: TRBJ1-2
v_gene: TRBV5-1
abundance: many

CDR3nt: TGTGCCAGCAGCGTGGTCGGAGATACTGGAAACACCATATATTTT
CDR3aa: CASSVVGDTGNTIYF
d_gene: .
j_gene: TRBJ1-3
v_gene: TRBV9
abundance: many

CDR3nt: TGTGCCAGCAGTACTGGGGTACGGGGGAACACCGGGGAGCTGTTTTTT
CDR3aa: CASSTGVRGNTGELFF
d_gene: .
j_gene: TRBJ2-2
v_gene: TRBV7-8
abundance: .

CDR3nt: TGTGCCAGTACCCCGGTTGGGGGTCAGCCCCAGCATTTT
CDR3aa: CASTPVGGQPQHF
d_gene: .
j_gene: TRBJ1-5
v_gene: TRBV19
abundance: many

CDR3nt: TGTGCCAGTAGTGTATCTAGCGGGAACGAGCAGTACTTC
CDR3aa: CASSVSSGNEQYF
d_gene: TRBD2
j_gene: TRBJ2-7
v_gene: TRBV19
abundance: .

CDR3nt: TGTGCCAGCAGCTCCCTATTCCGCGGGGGGAGTAATGAGCAGTTCTTC
CDR3aa: CASSSLFRGGSNEQFF
d_gene: TRBD2
j_gene: TRBJ2-1
v_gene: TRBV11-1
abundance: many

CDR3nt: TGTGCCTCCCAGAGGGCAGCGGCCTATGGCTACACCTTC
CDR3aa: CASQRAAAYGYTF
d_gene: .
j_gene: TRBJ1-2
v_gene: TRBV6-2/TRBV6-3
abundance: many

CDR3nt: TGTGCCAGCAGCGCGATAGCGGGGGCAGATACGCAGTATTTT
CDR3aa: CASSAIAGADTQYF
d_gene: TRBD2
j_gene: TRBJ2-3
v_gene: TRBV9
abundance: .

CDR3nt: TGTGCCAGCTCACCCCCCACGGGTTTAGGGGCCAACGTCCTGACTTTC
CDR3aa: CASSPPTGLGANVLTF
d_gene: .
j_gene: TRBJ2-6
v_gene: TRBV18
abundance: few

CDR3nt: TGTGCCAGCAGCTTGGAAGGCAGGGGGCTGCATGAGCAGTTCTTC
CDR3aa: CASSLEGRGLHEQFF
d_gene: TRBD1
j_gene: TRBJ2-1
v_gene: TRBV5-4
abundance: many

CDR3nt: TGCAGGCCTAGGACTAGCGGGGGGTGGCGGGAGCAGTTCTTC
CDR3aa: CRPRTSGGWREQFF
d_gene: TRBD2
j_gene: TRBJ2-1
v_gene: TRBV20-1
abundance: .

CDR3nt: TGTGCCAGCAGCCAAGGAACGGAATTCCTTGGCTACACCTTC
CDR3aa: CASSQGTEFLGYTF
d_gene: .
j_gene: TRBJ1-2
v_gene: TRBV3-1
abundance: many

CDR3nt: TGTGCCAGCAGCTTAGGGTCTAGCGGGGGGCAAAACAATGAGCAGTTCTTC
CDR3aa: CASSLGSSGGQNNEQFF
d_gene: TRBD2
j_gene: TRBJ2-1
v_gene: TRBV7-3
abundance: .

CDR3nt: TGTGCCAGCAGCCCACAGCGGGGGGGATGGAATGAGCAGTTCTTC
CDR3aa: CASSPQRGGWNEQFF
d_gene: TRBD2
j_gene: TRBJ2-1
v_gene: TRBV11-3
abundance: many

CDR3nt: TGTGCCAGCAGTCCCCATGGCCTAGCCGCCATGAACACTGAAGCTTTCTTT
CDR3aa: CASSPHGLAAMNTEAFF
d_gene: .
j_gene: TRBJ1-1
v_gene: TRBV11-2
abundance: .

CDR3nt: TGTGCCAGCAGTTTGGGGGCATACGAGCAGTACTTC
CDR3aa: CASSLGAYEQYF
d_gene: .
j_gene: TRBJ2-7
v_gene: TRBV12-3/TRBV12-4
abundance: .

CDR3nt: TGCGCCAGCAGCTTGCAGGGGGCGGACGCGAGGGAGCTGTTTTTT
CDR3aa: CASSLQGADARELFF
d_gene: TRBD1
j_gene: TRBJ2-2
v_gene: TRBV5-1
abundance: many

CDR3nt: TGTGCCAGTAGCACAGACAGCTCCTACGAGCAGTACTTC
CDR3aa: CASSTDSSYEQYF
d_gene: .
j_gene: TRBJ2-7
v_gene: TRBV19
abundance: many

CDR3nt: TGTGCCAGCACCCCGGGGACTAGCGGGGGGCCGGAGACCCAGTACTTC
CDR3aa: CASTPGTSGGPETQYF
d_gene: TRBD2
j_gene: TRBJ2-5
v_gene: TRBV6-6
abundance: many

CDR3nt: TGTGCCAGTAGTGTGTCCGTGACAGCGTATGGCTACACCTTC
CDR3aa: CASSVSVTAYGYTF
d_gene: .
j_gene: TRBJ1-2
v_gene: TRBV19
abundance: .

CDR3nt: TGTGCCAGCAGCCTACTACAGGGGAACCAAGAGACCCAGTACTTC
CDR3aa: CASSLLQGNQETQYF
d_gene: TRBD1
j_gene: TRBJ2-5
v_gene: TRBV11-2
abundance: many

CDR3nt: TGTGCCAGCAGCCAACTAGCGGGGGGACCGGATACGCAGTATTTT
CDR3aa: CASSQLAGGPDTQYF
d_gene: TRBD2
j_gene: TRBJ2-3
v_gene: TRBV7-6
abundance: .

CDR3nt: TGTGCCAGCAGCCCTAGTGGGGGGTGGGGGGAAGCCTACAATGAGCAGTTCTTC
CDR3aa: CASSPSGGWGEAYNEQFF
d_gene: .
j_gene: TRBJ2-1
v_gene: TRBV11-2
abundance: many

CDR3nt: TGTGCCTGGGCTACACTTCATAGCAATCAGCCCCAGCATTTT
CDR3aa: CAWATLHSNQPQHF
d_gene: .
j_gene: TRBJ1-5
v_gene: TRBV30
abundance: .

CDR3nt: TGCAGTGCCCCCCGGCGACTGGGGGCTGGAAACACCATATATTTT
CDR3aa: CSAPRRLGAGNTIYF
d_gene: .
j_gene: TRBJ1-3
v_gene: TRBV20-1
abundance: many

CDR3nt: TGTGCCTGGAGTCATGACAGGGGCTATGGCTACACCTTC
CDR3aa: CAWSHDRGYGYTF
d_gene: TRBD1
j_gene: TRBJ1-2
v_gene: TRBV30
abundance: many

CDR3nt: TGTGCCAGCAGCATCCGAGGACTAGAGGCCAACGTCCCGACTTTC
CDR3aa: CASSIRGLEANVPTF
d_gene: TRBD2
j_gene: TRBJ2-6
v_gene: TRBV5-6
abundance: .

CDR3nt: TGTGCCAGCAGCCTGGACAGGTCATTCCCCGAGCAGTACTTC
CDR3aa: CASSLDRSFPEQYF
d_gene: TRBD1
j_gene: TRBJ2-7
v_gene: TRBV5-6
abundance: .

CDR3nt: TGTGCCAGCAGCGTAGAAAACGGGGCCTACAATGAGCAGTTCTTC
CDR3aa: CASSVENGAYNEQFF
d_gene: .
j_gene: TRBJ2-1
v_gene: TRBV9
abundance: many

CDR3nt: TGCGCCAGCAGCTCGGAGTGGAGATCCTACGAGCAGTACTTC
CDR3aa: CASSSEWRSYEQYF
d_gene: .
j_gene: TRBJ2-7
v_gene: TRBV5-1
abundance: .

CDR3nt: TGTGCCACCAGTGATTCGAGCGGGGAAATGAACAATGAGCAGTTCTTC
CDR3aa: CATSDSSGEMNNEQFF
d_gene: TRBD2
j_gene: TRBJ2-1
v_gene: TRBV24-1
abundance: medium-sized

CDR3nt: TGTGCCATCAGTGACGACGGCGAGCAGTACTTC
CDR3aa: CAISDDGEQYF
d_gene: .
j_gene: TRBJ2-7
v_gene: TRBV10-3
abundance: medium-sized

CDR3nt: TGTGCCAGCAGAGCTACTCAGCGTGGTAGCACAGATACGCAGTTCTTC
CDR3aa: CASRATQRGSTDTQFF
d_gene: .
j_gene: TRBJ2-1
v_gene: TRBV9
abundance: .

CDR3nt: TGTGCCAGCAGCTTAGCGTGGGAAGGCTACGAGCAGTACTTC
CDR3aa: CASSLAWEGYEQYF
d_gene: .
j_gene: TRBJ2-7
v_gene: TRBV7-2
abundance: medium-sized

CDR3nt: TGTGCCACCAGTGATTTATCCGATCATGAGCAGTTCTTC
CDR3aa: CATSDLSDHEQFF
d_gene: .
j_gene: TRBJ2-1
v_gene: TRBV24-1
abundance: medium-sized

CDR3nt: TGTACCAGCAGCTCACAGGTAAGGAAAGAGACCCAGTACTTC
CDR3aa: CTSSSQVRKETQYF
d_gene: .
j_gene: TRBJ2-5
v_gene: TRBV5-5
abundance: .

CDR3nt: TGTGCCAGCAGCTTAGGGGTAGCGGGGGTAGACTCACCCCTCCACTTT
CDR3aa: CASSLGVAGVDSPLHF
d_gene: .
j_gene: TRBJ1-6
v_gene: TRBV7-9
abundance: .

CDR3nt: TGTGCCAGCAGCGTTAAATGGGACTCCTATAATTCACCCCTCCACTTT
CDR3aa: CASSVKWDSYNSPLHF
d_gene: .
j_gene: TRBJ1-6
v_gene: TRBV5-5
abundance: .

CDR3nt: TGTGCCAGCAGCCCCCATGTTGGGGAGGATGGTGAAAAACTGTTTTTT
CDR3aa: CASSPHVGEDGEKLFF
d_gene: .
j_gene: TRBJ1-4
v_gene: TRBV11-2
abundance: many

CDR3nt: TGTGCCAGCAGCCCGGTCCTGTGGACAGGGAGCTTTGCGTGGGGAAACACCATATATTTT
CDR3aa: CASSPVLWTGSFAWGNTIYF
d_gene: TRBD1
j_gene: TRBJ1-3
v_gene: TRBV9
abundance: many

CDR3nt: TGCAGTGCTAGGGGGGTTGGGGGCTACACTGAAGCTTTCTTT
CDR3aa: CSARGVGGYTEAFF
d_gene: .
j_gene: TRBJ1-1
v_gene: TRBV20-1
abundance: .